The 25 T cell receptor beta chains given below trace back to one sample, sequenced in a study of metastatic and nonmetastatic thyroid tumors (dated by TCRdb to about 2020). Libraries were constructed by PCR. The sequencer was an Illumina HiSeq 4000. TCRdb passed the public sequencing reads through fastp at Q25 and MiXCR, retaining productive beta sequences. The sample data list around 30,000 clones, and roughly 20% of these were observed just once. Jointly, the top ten make up around 3% of the sample. None of the patients had been given any treatment before thyroid surgery. Sequenced sample: tumor tissue. These receptors were collected from a male donor with papillary thyroid cancer or a benign thyroid nodule (not recorded which). Some clones in this sample may be carry-over from other donors' samples.

A word on this clone: This may stem from a read error, because a much larger clone lies one nucleotide away. CDR3 DNA: TGTGCCAGCAGCAAACCGGGACAGTGGGGGACCCAGTACTTC. Protein sequence: CASSKPGQWGTQYF. The rearrangement links TRBV7-2 to TRBJ2-5, with 7 positions matching TRBD1. V was pared by 5 bases and J by 7 bases, with 10 bases of the junction left unmatched. The CDR3 is 14 amino acids. Per germline, CDR1 SGHTA and CDR2 FQGNSA. Filled out from reference TRBV7-2 and TRBJ2-5, the complete variable domain reads GAGVSQSPSNKVTEKGKDVELRCDPISGHTALYWYRQSLGQGLEFLIYFQGNSAPDKSGLPSDRFSAERTGGSVSTLTIQRTQQEDSAVYLCASSKPGQWGTQYFGPGTRLLVL.

This clone rates as medium-sized. This rearrangement joins TRBV27 to TRBJ1-1, with D perhaps matching TRBD1 (5 bases). Trimming shortened V by 2 bases and J by 7 bases, and 8 bases separated the two germline ends. The CDR3 sequence is 12 residues long. The germline V gene encodes CDR1 MNHEY and CDR2 SMNVEV (reference sequence). The CDR3 loop is CASSLQGGEAFF. The CDR3 DNA reads TGTGCCAGCAGTTTACAGGGAGGTGAAGCTTTCTTT.

The chain employs TRBV12-3 or TRBV12-4 and TRBJ2-3, with 14 bases fitting TRBD2. This CDR3 contains 20 residues. Unmatched junction bases numbered 12, after V lost 2 bases and J lost 2 bases. CDR3 nucleotides: TGTGCCAGCAGTTTAAACACCGGGACTAGCGGGAGATCTGCCACAGATACGCAGTATTTT. Translated, it gives CASSLNTGTSGRSATDTQYF.

Note on this clone: Its ends do not fully match the called genes, so a read error is possible. The J gene is TRBJ2-5, the V gene TRBV11-2, with TRBD2 matching over 16 bases. The CDR3 has 17 residues. Germline CDR1 is SGHAT and CDR2 is FQNNGV. The CDR3 loop is CSSSPGLAGGPGETQYF. The CDR3 DNA reads as TGTTCCAGCAGCCCGGGACTAGCGGGGGGGCCGGGCGAGACCCAGTACTTC.

J is TRBJ1-2 and V is TRBV25-1; D not certain. CDR1 MGHDK and CDR2 SYGVNS come from the germline V gene. The V and J ends lost 5 bases and 2 bases respectively, with 21 bases between them. The CDR3 spans 17 residues. The CDR3 spells CASSLLTGVPPNYGYTF. CDR3 DNA: TGTGCCAGCAGTTTACTTACCGGGGTCCCCCCCAACTATGGCTACACCTTC.

As regards this clone: Just one base apart from a much larger clone, this may be a read error. The same CDR3 can be traced to other DNA sequences in this sample. The chain couples TRBV28 to TRBJ1-2, with D possibly TRBD1 on 5 matching bases. This CDR3 has 14 residues. Trimming removed 9 bases from V and 7 bases from J, with 21 bases in between. Looked up from germline, CDR1 is MDHEN and CDR2 is SYDVKM. The CDR3 reads CASSGGEGPFGYTF. The CDR3 bases are TGTGCCAGTAGTGGGGGGGAGGGGCCTTTTGGCTACACCTTC.

This clone was detected only a few times. One end of the junction is discordant with germline, which a read error may explain. This chain joins TRBV7-2 and TRBJ2-1; D not certain. The CDR3 is 11 residues long. The V gene's germline CDR1 is SGHTA and CDR2 FQGNSA. CDR3 nucleotides: TGTGCCAGCAGCTTGACCCCGGAGCTTTGTTTC. Translated, it gives CASSLTPELCF.

This clone occurred a few times. The rearrangement links TRBV6-1 to TRBJ1-1; no reliable D call. Germline-derived CDR1 and CDR2 are MNHNS and SASEGT. The V and J ends lost 0 bases and 4 bases respectively, with 9 bases between them. This CDR3 has 14 amino acids. The CDR3 DNA is TGTGCCAGCAGTGAAGCTTCTTCCTTCACTGAAGCTTTCTTT. Protein sequence: CASSEASSFTEAFF.

V is TRBV19 and J is TRBJ2-3; D is possibly TRBD1 or TRBD2 (5 bases each). Trimming pared 9 bases from V and 2 bases from J, leaving 24 bases between. The CDR3 covers 17 residues. Germline assignment: CDR1 LNHDA and CDR2 SQIVND (reference sequence). The CDR3 sequence is CASRDGRSWDPTDTQYF. The CDR3 DNA sequence: TGTGCCAGCCGGGACGGGCGTAGTTGGGACCCCACAGATACGCAGTATTTT.

This clone occurred many times. The chain couples TRBV4-1 to TRBJ1-4, with unresolved D. CDR1 and CDR2 from the germline V gene are MGHRA and YSYEKL. Deletions cut 2 bases from V and 7 bases from J, with 14 bases between. CDR3 length: 15 residues. DNA for the CDR3: TGCGCCAGCAGCCAAAGAGCGGAGTCTAGTGAAAAACTGTTTTTT. Protein sequence: CASSQRAESSEKLFF.

The chain is built from TRBV28 and TRBJ1-1; no reliable D call. With 10 bases removed from V and 9 bases from J, the gap between germline ends came to 18 bases. CDR1 and CDR2 from the germline V gene are MDHEN and SYDVKM. The CDR3 is made up of 12 amino acids. In DNA form, the CDR3 reads TGTGCCAACAGCTACGAGATCGCGCAAGCTTTCTTT. Protein: CANSYEIAQAFF. Based on the CDR3 plus reference TRBV28 and TRBJ1-1, the full variable domain is DVKVTQSSRYLVKRTGEKVFLECVQDMDHENMFWYRQDPGLGLRLIYFSYDVKMKEKGDIPEGYSVSREKKERFSLILESASTNQTSMYLCANSYEIAQAFFGQGTRLTVV.

This clone was counted a few times. This chain connects TRBV24-1 to TRBJ2-7, with 8 nucleotides matching TRBD1. The CDR3 contains 12 residues. Germline-derived CDR1 and CDR2 are KGHDR and SFDVKD. Trimming at V came to 10 bases and at J to 1 base, leaving 2 bases not matched to a gene. DNA of the CDR3: TGTGCCACTGGACAGGGTTCCTACGAGCAGTACTTC. Encoded protein: CATGQGSYEQYF.

The chain uses TRBV7-8 and TRBJ2-7; 10 bases match TRBD2. Germline V gene data show CDR1 as SGHVS and CDR2 as FQNEAQ. V dropped 4 bases and J dropped 0; count of bases not matched to a gene: 6. The CDR3 covers 16 residues. Here the CDR3 reads CASSSPAGGPSYEQYF. The CDR3 DNA reads TGTGCCAGCAGCTCACCAGCGGGAGGGCCCTCCTACGAGCAGTACTTC. Based on the CDR3 plus reference TRBV7-8 and TRBJ2-7, the full variable domain is GAGVSQSPRYKVAKRGQDVALRCDPISGHVSLFWYQQALGQGPEFLTYFQNEAQLDKSGLPSDRFFAERPEGSVSTLKIQRTQQEDSAVYLCASSSPAGGPSYEQYFGPGTRLTVT.

This clone was recorded at least ten times. The junction and the germline gene differ at one end; a read error may be behind it. This chain links TRBV6-2 or TRBV6-3 with TRBJ1-1; D call uncertain. The CDR3 has 11 residues. CDR1 and CDR2 (germline): MNHEY, SVGEGT. The CDR3: CASSNMGEASF. DNA for the CDR3: TGTGCCAGCAGTAACATGGGTGAAGCTTCCTTT.

CDR3 DNA: TGTGCCAGCAAACCTAGCGGGGCAACAGATACGAAATATTTT. Translating it yields CASKPSGATDTKYF. The chain combines TRBV28 with TRBJ2-3; 9 bases fit TRBD2. The trim removed 7 bases at V and 15 bases at J, leaving 17 bases unmatched. Germline V gene lookup returns CDR1 MDHEN and CDR2 SYDVKM. The CDR3 sequence is 14 residues long. The full variable domain, rest sourced from reference TRBV28 and TRBJ2-3, is DVKVTQSSRYLVKRTGEKVFLECVQDMDHENMFWYRQDPGLGLRLIYFSYDVKMKEKGDIPEGYSVSREKKERFSLILESASTNQTSMYLCASKPSGATDTKYFGPGTRLTVL.

The rearrangement joins TRBV4-3 to TRBJ2-1; 10 nucleotides line up with TRBD2. Germline lookup yields CDR1 LGHNA and CDR2 YSLEER. Trimming took 4 bases from V and 0 from J; bases not matched to a gene: 15. This CDR3 is 20 amino acids long. The CDR3 DNA reads as TGCGCCAGCAGCCGACACGCGACTAGCGGGTGGGTTATCTCCTACAATGAGCAGTTCTTC. The encoded protein is CASSRHATSGWVISYNEQFF.

This clone was counted at least ten times. The V gene is TRBV20-1, the J gene TRBJ1-5; D is uncertain. The CDR3 runs to 13 residues. The germline V gene encodes CDR1 DFQATT and CDR2 SNEGSKA (reference sequence). Trimming took off 6 bases at V and 3 bases at J, with 12 bases between the two ends. The CDR3 protein is CSASQVDNQPQHF. Here the CDR3 DNA reads TGCAGTGCCAGCCAGGTTGACAATCAGCCCCAGCATTTT.

Note on this clone: A much larger clone lies a single base off, so this may be a read error. The sample has other DNA sequences that encode this CDR3 too. The V call is TRBV29-1, the J call TRBJ2-2; D unclear. Germline V gives CDR1 SQVTM, CDR2 ANQGSEA. The CDR3 loop spans 14 amino acids. CDR3 bases: TGCAGAAATCCTAGTACCTGGAACACCGGAGAGCTGTTTTTT. It yields the protein CRNPSTWNTGELFF.

The chain combines TRBV5-4 with TRBJ2-7, with D tentatively TRBD1 (7 bases). The germline V gene encodes CDR1 SGHNT and CDR2 YYREEE (reference sequence). Trimming took off 2 bases at V and 4 bases at J, with 13 bases between the two ends. This CDR3 contains 14 residues. CDR3: CASSFGQGGYEQYF. Here the CDR3 DNA reads TGTGCCAGCAGCTTCGGGCAGGGGGGTTACGAGCAGTACTTC.

This clone was detected once. The chain links TRBV20-1 to TRBJ2-1; D not certain. V was trimmed by 0 bases and J by 0 bases, leaving 9 bases between them. CDR1 is DFQATT and CDR2 is SNEGSKA in the germline V gene (reference sequence). This CDR3 spans 15 amino acids. DNA of the CDR3: TGCAGTGCTAGAGATCTCCTGAGCTCCTACAATGAGCAGTTCTTC. Amino acids: CSARDLLSSYNEQFF.

This clone has at least ten counts. V gene TRBV10-1 combines with J gene TRBJ2-1; TRBD2 matches 9 bases. Trimming took 6 bases from V and 1 from J; bases not matched to a gene: 7. CDR1 is WNHNN, CDR2 SYGVQD, per germline (reference sequence). The CDR3 extends over 16 amino acids. CDR3 coding DNA: TGCGCCAGCAGCGAAGTAGCGGGAGTATCCTACAATGAGCAGTTCTTC. Translation: CASSEVAGVSYNEQFF.

Sample share makes this clone medium-sized (0.01 to 0.1%). This chain joins TRBV29-1 and TRBJ2-2; TRBD1 aligns across 11 bases. CDR3 length: 15 residues. Trimming cost V 7 bases and J 1 base; bases outside gene matches: 5. Germline V gene data show CDR1 as SQVTM and CDR2 as ANQGSEA. In nucleotides, the CDR3 is TGCAGCGGAAGGACAGGGGGCCAGAACACCGGGGAGCTGTTTTTT. Its protein is CSGRTGGQNTGELFF.

This clone has more than one count but fewer than ten. This chain joins TRBV11-2 and TRBJ2-3; no clear D. V was pared by 3 bases and J by 2 bases, with 6 bases between. Germline lookup yields CDR1 SGHAT and CDR2 FQNNGV. The CDR3 length is 13 residues. CDR3 sequence: CASSFIPTDTQYF. CDR3 coding DNA: TGTGCCAGCAGCTTTATCCCCACAGATACGCAGTATTTT.

Of note for this clone: Being one base from a much bigger clone, this may be a read error. Given the absence of the conserved phenylalanine or tryptophan at the CDR3 end, a read error is likely. This chain links TRBV6-2 or TRBV6-3 with TRBJ1-1, with unresolved D. The germline gives CDR1 MNHEY, CDR2 SVGEGT. The CDR3 contains 13 residues. With 8 bases removed from V and 3 bases from J, the gap between germline ends came to 13 bases. The DNA for the CDR3 is TGTGCCAGCTTCAGGCATATGCACACTGAAGCTTTCTCT. It specifies CASFRHMHTEAFS.

The chain recombines TRBV2 with TRBJ1-2, with D perhaps TRBD1 (5 bases). This CDR3 region has 14 residues. The V gene lost 1 base and the J gene lost 4 bases, with 10 bases spanning the gap. CDR1 and CDR2 from the germline V gene are SNHLY and FYNNEI. The CDR3 DNA is TGTGCCAGCAGTGAAGGGCGGGGGAGCTATGGCTACACCTTC. This encodes CASSEGRGSYGYTF.